Shown below are 17 T cell receptor beta chains from a single sample sequenced in a study of regulatory and conventional T cells in RAG deficiency. This table comes from immunoSEQ multiplex PCR, and its TCRdb copy is limited to in-frame clones, with some not included. Here the sample spans tens of thousands of clones, roughly 90% being singletons. The sample also formed part of further work on regulatory T cells. That publication notes: The primer mix had 52 TRBV and 13 TRBJ primers.

The material sequenced was CD8+ T cells sorted from blood. Every receptor here comes from a human donor in good health.

The chain joins TRBV23-1 to TRBJ1-5, with TRBD1 matching over 11 bases. TRBV23-1 is an open reading frame, and its role is uncertain. V was pared by 3 bases and J by 1 base, with 5 bases of the junction left unmatched. The CDR3 loop spans 17 amino acids. The CDR3 sequence: CASSQWTGGGSNQPQHF. The CDR3 DNA follows: TGCGCCAGCAGTCAGTGGACAGGGGGCGGAAGCAATCAGCCCCAGCATTTT.

The J gene is TRBJ2-3, the V gene TRBV27; D not resolved. CDR3 length: 15 amino acids. Trimming cost V 0 bases and J 2 bases, with 9 bases left between them. Germline V gene lookup returns CDR1 MNHEY and CDR2 SMNVEV (reference sequence). CDR3 sequence (DNA): TGTGCCAGCAGTTTATCGGGTGCGTCCACAGATACGCAGTATTTT. It is translated as CASSLSGASTDTQYF.

This clone was observed once. This sequence joins TRBV6-5 and TRBJ1-2; 7 bases align to TRBD1. The CDR3 is 12 amino acids. The J segment lost 3 bases and the V segment lost 8 bases, leaving 3 bases of the junction unmatched. CDR1 and CDR2 from the germline V gene are MNHEY and SVGAGI. DNA for the CDR3: TGTGCCAGCCTAGGACAGGACTATGGCTACACCTTC. It specifies CASLGQDYGYTF.

The chain links TRBV4-1 to TRBJ2-5; 7 positions agree with TRBD2. The J call may be mistaken, given a closer DNA end match to TRBJ2-7. Germline V gene lookup returns CDR1 MGHRA and CDR2 YSYEKL. This CDR3 spans 13 amino acids. CDR3 loop: CASSQPGGYEQYF. Written as DNA, the CDR3 is TGCGCCAGCAGCCAACCGGGGGGCTACGAGCAGTACTTC.

The sample holds a few counts of this clone. The chain joins TRBV6-5 to TRBJ2-7; 14 bases agree with TRBD2. The CDR3 length is 15 residues. The ends lost 7 bases at V and 2 bases at J; junction bases unmatched: 4. From germline, CDR1 is MNHEY and CDR2 SVGAGI. Here the CDR3 reads CASIKTSGGAYEQYF. The CDR3 DNA is TGTGCCAGCATCAAGACTAGCGGGGGGGCCTACGAGCAGTACTTC.

The chain combines TRBV6-1 with TRBJ2-5; D is unresolved. V lost 6 bases to trimming and J lost 7 bases, with 18 bases between them. The germline gives CDR1 MNHNS, CDR2 SASEGT. This CDR3 has 14 residues. The CDR3 protein is CASSDIESGLTQYF. The CDR3 DNA sequence: TGTGCCAGCAGCGATATTGAGTCAGGTTTGACCCAGTACTTC.

This chain uses TRBV29-1 with TRBJ1-1; 9 nucleotides line up with TRBD1. The junction had 6 bases not matched to a gene; V was cut back by 4 bases and J by 3 bases. The germline V gene encodes CDR1 SQVTM and CDR2 ANQGSEA. CDR3 length: 14 amino acids. The CDR3 loop reads CSVGRTGADTEAFF. In DNA, the CDR3 is TGCAGCGTTGGTAGGACAGGGGCAGACACTGAAGCTTTCTTT.

This clone has just a few counts. The DNA of the CDR3 is TGTGCCAGTACGACAGGGACGAACACTGAAGCTTTCTTT. Its translation is CASTTGTNTEAFF. The rearrangement uses TRBV19 and TRBJ1-1; 7 bases agree with TRBD1. This CDR3 contains 13 residues. V lost 7 bases to trimming and J lost 1 base; unmatched junction nucleotides: 3. Germline CDR1 LNHDA, CDR2 SQIVND (reference sequence).

The gene calls are TRBV28 and TRBJ2-1; TRBD2 agrees at 10 bases. CDR1 MDHEN and CDR2 SYDVKM come from the germline V gene. V shed 9 bases and J 8 bases; nucleotides not matched to a gene: 13. The CDR3 spans 15 residues. The CDR3 DNA follows: TGTGCCAGTCAGAGTGGCGGGACTAGCGCCCATGAGCAGTTCTTC. Translation gives CASQSGGTSAHEQFF.

This clone appeared a single time. This sequence joins TRBV7-9 and TRBJ2-1, with D unresolved. Germline V gives CDR1 SEHNR, CDR2 FQNEAQ (reference sequence). Trimming removed 7 bases at V and 4 bases at J, with 14 bases between. This CDR3 has 14 amino acids. This chain's CDR3 is CASTGASLYNEQFF. DNA of the CDR3: TGTGCCAGCACTGGAGCATCACTTTACAATGAGCAGTTCTTC.

The V call is TRBV7-9, the J call TRBJ2-1; 7 nucleotides agree with TRBD2. The CDR3 runs 17 residues. CDR1 is SEHNR and CDR2 is FQNEAQ in the germline V gene (reference sequence). Unmatched junction bases numbered 10, after V lost 2 bases and J lost 3 bases. CDR3 sequence (DNA): TGTGCCAGCAGCTTATCCCCGGCGGGAGTAGACTACAATGAGCAGTTCTTC. Its protein is CASSLSPAGVDYNEQFF.

The chain couples TRBV18 to TRBJ2-1, with TRBD2 matching 7 bases. The germline CDR1 and CDR2 sequences are KGHSH and LQKENI. The CDR3 has 13 amino acids. Losses at the gene ends were 3 bases for V and 5 bases for J; bases not matched to a gene: 1. The CDR3 spells CASSPLADNEQFF. The CDR3 nucleotides are TGTGCCAGCTCACCTCTAGCGGACAATGAGCAGTTCTTC.

The gene calls are TRBV28 and TRBJ2-3; TRBD2 aligns across 10 bases. The V and J ends lost 4 bases and 0 bases, in that order; junction bases with no gene match: 7. The CDR3 contains 17 residues. Germline assignment: CDR1 MDHEN and CDR2 SYDVKM. The CDR3 DNA sequence: TGTGCCAGCAGTTCCCCTAAACTAGCGGGAAGCACAGATACGCAGTATTTT. Protein product: CASSSPKLAGSTDTQYF.

This clone was seen only a few times. The rearrangement links TRBV5-1 to TRBJ2-5, with no clear D. This CDR3 contains 13 residues. Trimming removed 0 bases from V and 3 bases from J, with 6 bases in between. CDR1 and CDR2 from the germline V gene are SGHRS and YFSETQ. The DNA of the CDR3 is TGCGCCAGCAGCTTGGATGTCGAAGAGACCCAGTACTTC. This translates into CASSLDVEETQYF. Combining the CDR3 with reference TRBV5-1 and TRBJ2-5 gives the whole variable domain KAGVTQTPRYLIKTRGQQVTLSCSPISGHRSVSWYQQTPGQGLQFLFEYFSETQRNKGNFPGRFSGRQFSNSRSEMNVSTLELGDSALYLCASSLDVEETQYFGPGTRLLVL.

The chain joins TRBV4-1 to TRBJ2-7, with TRBD1 identical over 7 bases. CDR3 size: 16 residues. Per the germline V gene, CDR1 is MGHRA and CDR2 is YSYEKL. The junction had 9 bases not matched to a gene; V was cut back by 2 bases and J by 2 bases. This chain's CDR3 is CASSQLPGQRAYEQYF. The CDR3 DNA reads as TGCGCCAGCAGCCAACTTCCGGGACAGAGAGCCTACGAGCAGTACTTC.

The chain recombines TRBV2 with TRBJ1-2; D is perhaps TRBD1 (5 bases). Trimming removed 2 bases from V and 5 bases from J, with 24 bases in between. Germline V lookup: CDR1 SNHLY, CDR2 FYNNEI. The CDR3 runs to 18 residues. CDR3 bases: TGTGCCAGCAGTGAATCCCTTGTAAGGGACGGCTGGAGGTATGGCTACACCTTC. Protein sequence: CASSESLVRDGWRYGYTF.

This clone was observed a few times. V and J are TRBV15 and TRBJ1-1; 9 bases match TRBD1. This CDR3 contains 15 residues. J was trimmed by 5 bases and V by 3 bases; bases with no gene match: 7. Germline CDR1 reads LNHNV; CDR2 reads YYDKDF (reference sequence). CDR3 bases: TGTGCCACCAGCAGGGACAGGGGACCGGGGACTGAAGCTTTCTTT. Encoded protein: CATSRDRGPGTEAFF.